These 26 T cell receptor beta chains share one sample of origin, sequenced in a study of control samples from healthy donors and cancer patients. The table came from immunoSEQ multiplex PCR; TCRdb's copy has only in-frame clones and leaves some out. The data hold approximately 90,000 clones, with 88% observed a single time. The sample taken for sequencing was blood. These receptors were taken from a woman in her 70s in good health.

The rearrangement uses TRBV3-1 (or the pseudogene TRBV3-2) and TRBJ1-1; D is undetermined. Trimming shortened V by 0 bases and J by 8 bases, and 19 bases separated the two germline ends. Germline V gives CDR1 LGHDT, CDR2 YNNKEL (reference sequence). The CDR3 totals 16 residues. CDR3 amino acids: CASSQDLGRYTREAFF. The CDR3 bases are TGTGCCAGCAGCCAAGATCTTGGCAGGTACACGAGAGAAGCTTTCTTT.

The chain uses TRBV7-2 and TRBJ1-6, with a possible D match to TRBD1 (6 bases). CDR1 is SGHTA and CDR2 is FQGNSA in the germline V gene. The CDR3 is made up of 14 amino acids. V was trimmed by 4 bases and J by 7 bases, leaving 11 bases between them. CDR3 protein: CASSSLGQNSPLHF. The CDR3 DNA is TGTGCCAGCAGCTCCCTGGGACAAAATTCACCCCTCCACTTT.

Here the CDR3 reads CASRLGTAPNTGELFF. The CDR3 nucleotides are TGTGCCAGCAGACTCGGGACAGCTCCGAACACCGGGGAGCTGTTTTTT. The V gene is TRBV2, the J gene TRBJ2-2; TRBD1 agrees at 7 bases. This CDR3 is 16 amino acids long. V shed 6 bases, J shed 0 bases, and the junction held 7 bases outside the gene matches. CDR1 and CDR2 from the germline V gene are SNHLY and FYNNEI.

This clone was seen more than once but under ten times. The chain employs TRBV29-1 and TRBJ1-2; 7 bases are shared with TRBD1. Per germline, CDR1 SQVTM and CDR2 ANQGSEA. CDR3 length: 13 amino acids. V dropped 5 bases and J dropped 5; count of bases not matched to a gene: 8. CDR3 amino acids: CSVIKTGEYGYTF. The CDR3 nucleotides are TGCAGCGTTATAAAAACAGGGGAATATGGCTACACCTTC.

This sequence joins TRBV29-1 and TRBJ2-1, with 9 bases aligning to TRBD2. The CDR3 length is 16 residues. Germline assignment: CDR1 SQVTM and CDR2 ANQGSEA. The V and J ends lost 1 base and 0 bases, in that order; junction bases with no gene match: 4. CDR3 protein: CSVEARGGRSYNEQFF. The CDR3 DNA sequence: TGCAGCGTTGAAGCGCGGGGGGGTCGCTCCTACAATGAGCAGTTCTTC.

The V and J genes are TRBV11-2 and TRBJ1-6; a possible D gene is TRBD1 (6 bases). Germline CDR1 and CDR2: SGHAT and FQNNGV. V lost 3 bases and J 3 bases, leaving 9 bases between the germline ends. The CDR3 contains 15 residues. DNA for the CDR3: TGTGCCAGCAGCTTCGGACAGATCTATAATTCACCCCTCCACTTT. Encoded protein: CASSFGQIYNSPLHF.

The chain has TRBV28 and TRBJ1-2; TRBD1 matches 8 bases. J was trimmed by 8 bases and V by 6 bases; bases with no gene match: 11. Germline loops: CDR1 MDHEN, CDR2 SYDVKM. The CDR3 has 14 residues. The CDR3 nucleotides read TGTGCCAGCAGGGATACGACAGGGGCCCGGGGCTACACCTTC. This translates into CASRDTTGARGYTF.

CDR3 DNA: TGTGCCAACCAAGAGGGAATAACGGGCGAGTACGAGCAGTACTTC. Translated: CANQEGITGEYEQYF. The chain carries TRBV18 and TRBJ2-7; the D gene is possibly TRBD2 (5 bases). CDR1 KGHSH and CDR2 LQKENI come from the germline V gene. The CDR3 loop spans 15 amino acids. Trimming left V 10 bases short and J 4 bases short, with 23 bases between.

Remarks on this clone: The sample contains more than one DNA sequence encoding this CDR3. The chain has TRBV14 and TRBJ1-2, with TRBD1 matching over 9 bases. Germline trimming cut 4 bases from V and 6 bases from J; bases unmatched to any gene: 3. This CDR3 has 13 amino acids. Germline V CDR1 and CDR2: SGHDN, FVKESK. The CDR3 sequence is CASSRDRVDGYTF. The CDR3 DNA is TGTGCCAGCAGCCGGGACAGGGTGGATGGCTACACCTTC.

The chain recombines TRBV27 with TRBJ2-7; no clear D gene. The V gene lost 3 bases and the J gene lost 4 bases, with 13 bases spanning the gap. Germline loops: CDR1 MNHEY, CDR2 SMNVEV (reference sequence). CDR3 size: 14 residues. CDR3 sequence reads: CASSFARDHYEQYF. The CDR3 DNA is TGTGCCAGCAGTTTTGCCAGAGACCATTACGAGCAGTACTTC.

J is TRBJ1-1 and V is TRBV5-1; 7 bases map to TRBD1. Trimming at V came to 6 bases and at J to 3 bases, leaving 5 bases not matched to a gene. Looked up from germline, CDR1 is SGHRS and CDR2 is YFSETQ. The CDR3 runs 13 residues. The CDR3 spells CASTDRVDTEAFF. The CDR3 nucleotides read TGCGCCAGCACCGACAGGGTAGACACTGAAGCTTTCTTT.

This chain uses TRBV7-9 with TRBJ2-7, with D tentatively TRBD1 (5 bases). CDR1 and CDR2 (germline): SEHNR, FQNEAQ (reference sequence). The CDR3 is 11 amino acids. With 5 bases removed from V and 6 bases from J, the gap between germline ends came to 8 bases. CDR3 residues: CASSLGREQYF. The CDR3 coding sequence is TGTGCCAGCAGCCTGGGGCGCGAGCAGTACTTC.

The chain couples TRBV18 to TRBJ2-2, with D perhaps TRBD1 or TRBD2 (6 bases each). The V end lost 3 bases, the J end lost 7 bases, and 12 bases lay between the germline ends. The CDR3 consists of 14 residues. The germline CDR1 and CDR2 sequences are KGHSH and LQKENI. This chain's CDR3 is CASSPRGPGGELFF. The CDR3 nucleotides read TGTGCCAGCTCACCCCGGGGGCCCGGCGGGGAGCTGTTTTTT.

The J gene is TRBJ2-3, the V gene TRBV2; D is perhaps TRBD1 or TRBD2 (6 bases each). Germline CDR1 SNHLY, CDR2 FYNNEI. V was shortened by 11 bases and J by 4 bases, with 19 bases between the two germline ends. The CDR3 contains 14 residues. The CDR3 sequence: CASSSFGGPDTQYF. CDR3 DNA: TGTGCCTCCTCGAGCTTTGGGGGGCCAGATACGCAGTATTTT. Full variable domain (outside the CDR3, taken from reference TRBV2 and TRBJ2-3): EPEVTQTPSHQVTQMGQEVILRCVPISNHLYFYWYRQILGQKVEFLVSFYNNEISEKSEIFDDQFSVERPDGSNFTLKIRSTKLEDSAMYFCASSSFGGPDTQYFGPGTRLTVL.

The chain carries TRBV4-3 and TRBJ1-2, with D possibly being TRBD1 (5 bases). CDR3 length equals 14 residues. Germline V gives CDR1 LGHNA, CDR2 YSLEER. The ends were cut back, 0 bases at V and 3 bases at J, with 8 bases in the middle. CDR3 loop: CASSQDLGDYGYTF. Here the CDR3 DNA reads TGCGCCAGCAGCCAAGATTTAGGGGACTATGGCTACACCTTC.

The chain combines TRBV5-1 with TRBJ1-4; D call uncertain. Deletions cut 4 bases from V and 7 bases from J, with 11 bases between. The length of the CDR3 is 13 residues. CDR1 is SGHRS and CDR2 is YFSETQ in the germline V gene. The CDR3 protein is CASSNAPGEKLFF. CDR3 bases: TGCGCCAGCAGCAACGCCCCTGGTGAAAAACTGTTTTTT.

This clone is a singleton in its sample. The chain employs TRBV5-1 and TRBJ1-1; D not certain. V lost 1 base to trimming and J lost 0 bases, with 10 bases between them. Per germline, CDR1 SGHRS and CDR2 YFSETQ. This CDR3 has 15 amino acids. The CDR3, as DNA: TGCGCCAGCAGCTTGTTTAGGGCTGTGAACACTGAAGCTTTCTTT. Its protein is CASSLFRAVNTEAFF.

The chain uses TRBV11-3 and TRBJ2-5; 13 bases match TRBD2. Unmatched junction bases numbered 5, after V lost 5 bases and J lost 2 bases. The CDR3 is 16 amino acids. Germline V lookup: CDR1 SGHNT, CDR2 YENEEA. The CDR3 loop is CASSPGLAGAQETQYF. In nucleotides, the CDR3 is TGTGCCAGCAGCCCCGGACTAGCGGGGGCTCAAGAGACCCAGTACTTC.

This rearrangement joins TRBV19 to TRBJ2-3, with 12 nucleotides matching TRBD2. The CDR3 runs to 16 residues. Trimming removed 3 bases from V and 0 bases from J; junction bases left unmatched: 1. Per germline, CDR1 LNHDA and CDR2 SQIVND (reference sequence). For the CDR3, the DNA is TGTGCCAGTAGTATTGGGACTAGCGGGAGCACAGATACGCAGTATTTT. This translates into CASSIGTSGSTDTQYF.

The chain employs TRBV11-2 and TRBJ2-2; possible D gene TRBD1, 7 bases. V was trimmed by 5 bases and J by 3 bases, leaving 13 bases between them. CDR1 and CDR2 (germline): SGHAT, FQNNGV. The CDR3 contains 15 residues. CDR3 coding DNA: TGTGCCAGCAGCCCCAGGGGGGCGGACACCGGGGAGCTGTTTTTT. Amino acids: CASSPRGADTGELFF. Full variable domain (remainder filled in from reference TRBV11-2 and TRBJ2-2): EAGVAQSPRYKIIEKRQSVAFWCNPISGHATLYWYQQILGQGPKLLIQFQNNGVVDDSQLPKDRFSAERLKGVDSTLKIQPAKLEDSAVYLCASSPRGADTGELFFGEGSRLTVL.

This clone was detected only once. The CDR3 nucleotides read TGTGCCAGCAGCTTAGCGGCGGCAGGGGGCGGACATGGCTACACCTTC. Residues: CASSLAAAGGGHGYTF. V and J are TRBV7-9 and TRBJ1-2; 8 nucleotides match TRBD1. Germline loops: CDR1 SEHNR, CDR2 FQNEAQ (reference sequence). The CDR3 runs to 16 residues. Trimming at V came to 0 bases and at J to 6 bases, leaving 9 bases not matched to a gene. Full variable domain (missing parts from reference TRBV7-9 and TRBJ1-2): DTGVSQNPRHKITKRGQNVTFRCDPISEHNRLYWYRQTLGQGPEFLTYFQNEAQLEKSRLLSDRFSAERPKGSFSTLEIQRTEQGDSAMYLCASSLAAAGGGHGYTFGSGTRLTVV.

The chain uses TRBV29-1 and TRBJ1-1, with D perhaps TRBD1 (5 bases). Trimming took off 4 bases at V and 1 base at J, with 10 bases between the two ends. The CDR3 is made up of 13 amino acids. The V gene's germline CDR1 is SQVTM and CDR2 ANQGSEA. CDR3 in DNA: TGCAGCGTTGCCCCTACAGGGAACACTGAAGCTTTCTTT. It codes for CSVAPTGNTEAFF.

This sequence joins TRBV9 and TRBJ2-3; D ambiguous. Trimming removed 4 bases from V and 1 base from J, with 7 bases in between. Germline CDR1 and CDR2: SGDLS and YYNGEE. This CDR3 has 13 residues. CDR3 coding DNA: TGTGCCAGCAGCTTCGAGGGCACAGATACGCAGTATTTT. It encodes CASSFEGTDTQYF.

V and J are TRBV19 and TRBJ1-1, with TRBD1 as a possible D gene (5 bases). V was cut by 5 bases and J by 4 bases, with 14 bases left in between. This CDR3 spans 14 amino acids. The germline V gene has CDR1 LNHDA and CDR2 SQIVND (reference sequence). The CDR3 loop is CASSLQEGRTEAFF. The CDR3 DNA reads as TGTGCCAGTAGTCTTCAGGAGGGGCGCACTGAAGCTTTCTTT.

This chain joins TRBV6-2 or TRBV6-3 and TRBJ1-4; D gene unclear. CDR1 and CDR2 from the germline V gene are MNHEY and SVGEGT. This CDR3 region has 16 residues. The germline V and J ends were trimmed by 1 base and 8 bases, with 17 bases remaining between them. The CDR3 region is CASSYWARPSGEKLFF. DNA for the CDR3: TGTGCCAGCAGTTACTGGGCGAGACCCTCAGGAGAAAAACTGTTTTTT.

This chain links TRBV3-1 (or the pseudogene TRBV3-2) with TRBJ1-6; no clear D. V was cut by 4 bases and J by 0 bases, with 10 bases left in between. Germline CDR1 is LGHDT and CDR2 is YNNKEL (reference sequence). CDR3 size: 16 residues. CDR3 region: CASSRQHSSYNSPLHF. CDR3 nucleotide sequence: TGTGCCAGCAGCCGCCAACATAGCTCCTATAATTCACCCCTCCACTTT.